Listed below are T cell receptor beta chains from one sample, sequenced in a study of beta chain features in type 1 diabetes. Clones were sequenced by immunoSEQ multiplex PCR, and TCRdb holds only the in-frame ones, with some missing. This table holds 350,000 to 450,000 clones, more than 13% found once. Sequencing was carried out using naive CD4+ T cells from blood. The source is a woman under 30 in good health. Each CDR3 is given with its conserved first and last residue. D genes are given only for firm matches. Clone size appears in some rows only: once, few, many, or a class for an expanded clone.

v_call	d_call	j_call	clone_size	cdr3_nt	cdr3_aa
TRBV30	NA	TRBJ2-7	few	TGTGCCTGGAGTATGTCGACAGGTGTGTACGAGCAGTACTTC	CAWSMSTGVYEQYF
TRBV6-5	TRBD1	TRBJ2-7	NA	TGTGCCAGCAGTTACTACCGGGACAGGGACGAGCAGTACTTC	CASSYYRDRDEQYF
TRBV7-3	NA	TRBJ2-6	few	TGTGCCAGCAAGGTGGCAGGGCTCAACGTCCTGACTTTC	CASKVAGLNVLTF
TRBV28	NA	TRBJ1-2	NA	TGTGCCAGCAGGCACGGTACTAACTATGGCTACACCTTC	CASRHGTNYGYTF
TRBV7-2	TRBD2	TRBJ2-1	few	TGTGCCAGCAGCTGGACTAGCGGGTATGGTTCCTACAATGAGCAGTTCTTC	CASSWTSGYGSYNEQFF
TRBV30	NA	TRBJ2-1	few	TGTGCCTGGAGTGTACTTGGGGGCCTGTTCTTC	CAWSVLGGLFF
TRBV7-2	TRBD1	TRBJ2-1	NA	TGTGCCAGCAGCCCGGGACAGGGGGTTTATGAGCAGTTCTTC	CASSPGQGVYEQFF
TRBV4-1	NA	TRBJ1-4	NA	TGCGCCAGCAGCCAAGAAGGAGGGTTCGGTTTGCCTAATGAAAAACTGTTTTTT	CASSQEGGFGLPNEKLFF
TRBV21-1	NA	TRBJ1-1	NA	TGTGCCAGCAGCAAGAAACTAAATATGAACACTGAAGCTTTCTTT	CASSKKLNMNTEAFF
TRBV7-9	TRBD1	TRBJ2-7	NA	TGTGCCAGCAGCCTAGCCGGGACAGGTTACGAGCAGTACTTC	CASSLAGTGYEQYF
TRBV29-1	NA	TRBJ2-2	NA	TGCAGCGTTGAAGCCAGGGCCGACACCGGGGAGCTGTTTTTT	CSVEARADTGELFF
TRBV29-1	NA	TRBJ1-2	few	TGCAGCGCCGCGAGATCTAACTATGGCTACACCTTC	CSAARSNYGYTF
TRBV28	TRBD1	TRBJ1-1	NA	TGTGCCAGCATCCGACAGGGAATTTACACTGAAGCTTTCTTT	CASIRQGIYTEAFF
TRBV28	TRBD1	TRBJ1-5	NA	TGTGCCAGCACCGACAGGGGTTATCAGCATTTT	CASTDRGYQHF
TRBV5-1	NA	TRBJ2-7	NA	TGCGCCAGCAGCTTGGGGGACTCATCCTACGAGCAGTACTTC	CASSLGDSSYEQYF
TRBV7-2	NA	TRBJ2-7	NA	TGTGCCAGCAGCGGGGGCCATTCGCGGACCTACGAGCAGTACTTC	CASSGGHSRTYEQYF
TRBV19	NA	TRBJ2-5	NA	TGTGCCAGTAGTGCGACCGAAAGGGGGACCCAGTACTTC	CASSATERGTQYF
TRBV29-1	NA	TRBJ1-2	few	TGCAGCCTATCTAAGGGGAAAGATGGCTACACCTTC	CSLSKGKDGYTF
TRBV6-6	NA	TRBJ2-3	few	TGTGCCAGCAGTTACGGAGGTCCTAGCACAGATACGCAGTATTTT	CASSYGGPSTDTQYF
TRBV28	TRBD1	TRBJ2-3	NA	TGTGCCAGTTCTATAGCCGGGACAGGGGGCCCGGATACGCAGTATTTT	CASSIAGTGGPDTQYF
TRBV7-2	NA	TRBJ1-1	few	TGTGCCAGCAGCTTAGGCCCCATGGCAGGAGGGAGCACTGAAGCTTTCTTT	CASSLGPMAGGSTEAFF
TRBV18	NA	TRBJ1-2	few	TGTGCCAGCTCACCCGAGGCCCGATATGGCTACACCTTC	CASSPEARYGYTF
TRBV2	NA	TRBJ2-1	few	TGTGCCAGCAGTGAAGCGGAGGGGGCCATCTACAATGAGCAGTTCTTC	CASSEAEGAIYNEQFF
TRBV19	NA	TRBJ2-7	NA	TGTGCCAGTAGTCCTACAGGGTTCCCAACTTACGAGCAGTACTTC	CASSPTGFPTYEQYF
TRBV28	NA	TRBJ2-3	few	TGTGCCAGCATGGAGGGAGGAGCAGATACGCAGTATTTT	CASMEGGADTQYF
TRBV28	TRBD1	TRBJ2-7	few	TGTGCCAGCAGTTTCCACTGGGACAGGAACTCCTACGAGCAGTACTTC	CASSFHWDRNSYEQYF
TRBV6-1	NA	TRBJ2-7	NA	TGTGCCAGCCGTCTACCGAGCTCCTACGAGCAGTACTTC	CASRLPSSYEQYF
TRBV7-3	TRBD2	TRBJ2-3	few	TGTGCCAGCAGCTTATCTAGCGGTAGCACAGATACGCAGTATTTT	CASSLSSGSTDTQYF
TRBV13	TRBD1	TRBJ1-3	NA	TGTGCCAGCAGCGCCCAGACAGGGCTTGGAAACACCATATATTTT	CASSAQTGLGNTIYF
TRBV18	NA	TRBJ2-2	few	TGTGCCAGCTCACCATTCCAAGAGGACACCGGGGAGCTGTTTTTT	CASSPFQEDTGELFF
TRBV18	NA	TRBJ2-7	NA	TGTGCCAGCTCACCACTCGACATCTCCTACGAGCAGTACTTC	CASSPLDISYEQYF
TRBV2	TRBD1	TRBJ2-2	NA	TGTGCCAGCAGTGCACAGGGGACCGGGGAGCTGTTTTTT	CASSAQGTGELFF
TRBV7-6	NA	TRBJ1-2	once	TGTGCCAGCAGCTTAGTAAGGAGGCGAGGCTACACCTTC	CASSLVRRRGYTF
TRBV9	TRBD1	TRBJ2-1	few	TGTGCCAGCAGTGCGGACAGGCTCTCCTACAATGAGCAGTTCTTC	CASSADRLSYNEQFF
TRBV7-9	NA	TRBJ1-1	NA	TGTGCCAGCAGCATCAGACCTAGTTCGAACACTGAAGCTTTCTTT	CASSIRPSSNTEAFF
TRBV4-1	NA	TRBJ2-6	NA	TGCGCCAGCAGCCACTTTCCCGGGGGGACAGGCGCGGCTGGGGCCAACGTCCTGACTTTC	CASSHFPGGTGAAGANVLTF
TRBV28	NA	TRBJ1-5	few	TGTGCCAGCAGACCCAGGACAGCTCAGCCCCAGCATTTT	CASRPRTAQPQHF
TRBV18	TRBD2	TRBJ2-7	NA	TGTGCCAGCTCACCACCGAGGTCTAGCGGGCAGCAAGTACAGTACTTC	CASSPPRSSGQQVQYF
TRBV7-9	TRBD2	TRBJ2-4	few	TGTGCCAGCAGCAGGGAACCGGGACTAGGTACTATTCAGTACTTC	CASSREPGLGTIQYF
TRBV7-9	TRBD1	TRBJ2-7	NA	TGTGCCAGCAGCTCCGGGACAGGGGGCTTTATCTACGAGCAGTACTTC	CASSSGTGGFIYEQYF
TRBV29-1	TRBD2	TRBJ2-7	few	TGCAGCGTTGAAAGCACTAGCGGAGGTCTCTCCTACGAGCAGTACTTC	CSVESTSGGLSYEQYF
TRBV11-2	NA	TRBJ2-1	NA	TGTGCCAGCAGGCTCGGGTCCTACAATGAGCAGTTCTTC	CASRLGSYNEQFF
TRBV28	TRBD1	TRBJ2-7	NA	TGTGCCAGCAGTTCGTACAGGGGCGAGCAGTACTTC	CASSSYRGEQYF
TRBV7-9	TRBD2	TRBJ2-5	NA	TGTGCCAGCAGCTCGACTAGCGGGAATTTATTTCGAGAGACCCAGTACTTC	CASSSTSGNLFRETQYF
TRBV28	TRBD1	TRBJ1-2	few	TGTGCCAGCAGCTCACAGGGGGCGCGAAATGGCTACACCTTC	CASSSQGARNGYTF
TRBV7-9	TRBD1	TRBJ1-1	NA	TGTGCCAGCAGCCGCAGACAGGGGAACACTGAAGCTTTCTTT	CASSRRQGNTEAFF
TRBV29-1	NA	TRBJ1-1	few	TGCAGCGTTGAGGGGGGGGAAACTGAAGCTTTCTTT	CSVEGGETEAFF
TRBV6-1	TRBD1	TRBJ2-3	few	TGTGCCAGCAGTGAGGACAGGGTGACAGATACGCAGTATTTT	CASSEDRVTDTQYF
TRBV18	NA	TRBJ2-6	NA	TGTGCCAGCTCACCTCTTACTCCGCGGGGCTCTGGGGCCAACGTCCTGACTTTC	CASSPLTPRGSGANVLTF
TRBV29-1	NA	TRBJ2-3	many	TGCAGCGTTGAAGATCTAGCGACTAGCACAGATACGCAGTATTTT	CSVEDLATSTDTQYF
TRBV4-3	NA	TRBJ2-5	NA	TGCGCCAGCAGCCAAGAAGGAGCGAGCCTCCAGACCCAGTACTTC	CASSQEGASLQTQYF
TRBV30	NA	TRBJ2-1	NA	TGTGCCTGGAGCCCTAGAAACTACAATGAGCAGTTCTTC	CAWSPRNYNEQFF
TRBV7-9	NA	TRBJ1-5	NA	TGTGCCAGCAGCCAATCCCCCAGCAATCAGCCCCAGCATTTT	CASSQSPSNQPQHF
TRBV6-6	TRBD1	TRBJ2-7	few	TGTGCCAGCAGGGAATCCGGGACAGGGGGCTCCTACGAGCAGTACTTC	CASRESGTGGSYEQYF